Below, 14 T cell receptor beta chains from the same sample are listed, as sequenced in a study of cytomegalovirus exposure and HLA in healthy donors. This PCR relied on a set of 60 Vbeta primers and 13 Jbeta primers. Only in-frame clones appear in the TCRdb table, and some are missing; sequencing was by immunoSEQ multiplex PCR. Here the sample spans 150,000 or so clones, about 70% being singletons. Sequenced sample: PBMCs. The receptors originated from a man aged 18 to 30 in good health and CMV-seronegative.

This chain links TRBV10-3 with TRBJ1-5; 9 bases fit TRBD1. Germline V CDR1 and CDR2: ENHRY, SYGVKD. The V segment lost 2 bases and the J segment 7 bases; nucleotides outside the gene matches: 9. This CDR3 is 16 amino acids long. The CDR3 DNA sequence: TGTGCCATCAGTGAGGAGGACAGGGGTATGATGCAGCCCCAGCATTTT. Translating gives CAISEEDRGMMQPQHF.

The chain carries TRBV4-3 and TRBJ1-2; D might be TRBD1 (6 bases). Germline V CDR1 and CDR2: LGHNA, YSLEER. The CDR3 consists of 15 residues. Trimming removed 1 base at V and 3 bases at J, with 12 bases between. DNA for the CDR3: TGCGCCAGCAGCCAAGGCACAGGGCGTGACTATGGCTACACCTTC. Translated, it gives CASSQGTGRDYGYTF.

The rearrangement links TRBV27 to TRBJ2-2, with TRBD1 identical over 8 bases. Germline V gene data show CDR1 as MNHEY and CDR2 as SMNVEV (reference sequence). The CDR3 length is 13 residues. With V trimmed by 7 bases and J by 6 bases, 4 bases remained unmatched. The CDR3 loop reads CASTRQGSGELFF. The DNA for the CDR3 is TGTGCCAGCACCCGACAGGGGTCCGGGGAGCTGTTTTTT.

The chain employs TRBV2 and TRBJ1-2, with 7 nucleotides matching TRBD1. J lost 3 bases, V lost 2 bases, and 3 bases had no gene match. The CDR3 has 14 residues. In germline, CDR1 is SNHLY, CDR2 FYNNEI. CDR3 DNA sequence: TGTGCCAGCAGTGAAAGGGGGACAGACTATGGCTACACCTTC. As protein: CASSERGTDYGYTF.

The CDR3 DNA sequence: TGTGCCAGCAGTGAACGGGGAGCAAGCAATCAGCCCCAGCATTTT. Its translation is CASSERGASNQPQHF. The J gene is TRBJ1-5, the V gene TRBV2; D unresolved. The CDR3 is 15 amino acids. V lost 2 bases to trimming and J lost 1 base, with 9 bases between them. Germline CDR1 reads SNHLY; CDR2 reads FYNNEI.

The chain has TRBV5-1 and TRBJ2-2; 10 bases are a match to TRBD1. This CDR3 is 14 amino acids long. V trimming: 3 bases; J trimming: 6 bases; junction bases outside the gene matches: 2. CDR1 and CDR2 from the germline V gene are SGHRS and YFSETQ. The CDR3 DNA reads as TGCGCCAGCAGCTCGGGACAGGGGCCCGGGGAGCTGTTTTTT. This translates into CASSSGQGPGELFF.

This sequence joins TRBV4-3 and TRBJ2-1; TRBD1 matches 10 bases. This CDR3 has 16 amino acids. CDR1 and CDR2 (germline): LGHNA, YSLEER. Trimming removed 4 bases from V and 6 bases from J; junction bases left unmatched: 9. CDR3 loop: CASSPQQRTGGNEQFF. CDR3 bases: TGCGCCAGCAGCCCGCAACAACGGACAGGGGGCAATGAGCAGTTCTTC.

This clone was seen once. The chain carries TRBV5-1 and TRBJ1-2; D may be TRBD1 (6 bases). V was clipped by 3 bases and J by 6 bases, with 15 bases between them. Germline assignment: CDR1 SGHRS and CDR2 YFSETQ. This CDR3 has 14 residues. CDR3 sequence (DNA): TGCGCCAGCAGCTCCAGGGGAGGGGCGGATGGCTACACCTTC. This sequence encodes CASSSRGGADGYTF.

V is TRBV30 and J is TRBJ2-5; TRBD1 is a possible D gene (5 bases). V lost 0 bases, J lost 4 bases, and 18 bases lay in between. Germline values: CDR1 GTSNPN, CDR2 SVGIG (reference sequence). This CDR3 is 16 amino acids long. The CDR3 bases are TGTGCCTGGAGTGTTTGGGGCTCTCCCGGCGTAGAGACCCAGTACTTC. Translated: CAWSVWGSPGVETQYF.

This clone occurred once. This chain connects TRBV5-5 to TRBJ2-3, with D possibly matching TRBD2 (6 bases). The CDR3 is 15 amino acids. The germline V gene encodes CDR1 SGHKS and CDR2 YYEKEE (reference sequence). V was shortened by 2 bases and J by 3 bases, with 13 bases between the two germline ends. The CDR3 loop is CASSFTGDPTDTQYF. The CDR3 nucleotides read TGTGCCAGCAGCTTTACGGGAGACCCTACAGATACGCAGTATTTT.

This chain links TRBV30 with TRBJ2-2; D is possibly TRBD2 (6 bases). V lost 0 bases to trimming and J lost 9 bases, with 29 bases between them. The CDR3 consists of 19 residues. Germline V CDR1 and CDR2: GTSNPN, SVGIG (reference sequence). CDR3 in amino acids: CAWSVPRDSPNRHRRELFF. The DNA of the CDR3 is TGTGCCTGGAGTGTACCAAGGGACTCCCCTAATCGGCACCGTAGGGAGCTGTTTTTT.

This clone was detected only once. The rearrangement uses TRBV5-1 and TRBJ2-7; D is perhaps TRBD1 (6 bases). V was shortened by 3 bases and J by 5 bases, with 12 bases between the two germline ends. The germline CDR1 and CDR2 sequences are SGHRS and YFSETQ. The CDR3 has 13 amino acids. The CDR3 is CASSWTQGNEQYV. DNA of the CDR3: TGCGCCAGCAGCTGGACGCAGGGGAACGAGCAGTACGTC.

In this sample, this clone turned up once. The chain combines TRBV6-5 with TRBJ1-6; 7 bases line up with TRBD1. The V gene's germline CDR1 is MNHEY and CDR2 SVGAGI. V trimming: 4 bases; J trimming: 8 bases; junction bases outside the gene matches: 8. The CDR3 contains 15 residues. The CDR3 DNA sequence: TGTGCCAGCAGTTCGGGACAGTCAACCGATTCACCCCTCCACTTT. Translation: CASSSGQSTDSPLHF.

The chain links TRBV15 to TRBJ1-2, with 7 bases fitting TRBD1. V shed 5 bases, J shed 5 bases, and the junction held 5 bases outside the gene matches. Germline assignment: CDR1 LNHNV and CDR2 YYDKDF (reference sequence). This CDR3 contains 13 residues. CDR3 region: CATSPGTDYGYTF. In DNA form, the CDR3 reads TGTGCCACCAGCCCCGGGACAGATTATGGCTACACCTTC.